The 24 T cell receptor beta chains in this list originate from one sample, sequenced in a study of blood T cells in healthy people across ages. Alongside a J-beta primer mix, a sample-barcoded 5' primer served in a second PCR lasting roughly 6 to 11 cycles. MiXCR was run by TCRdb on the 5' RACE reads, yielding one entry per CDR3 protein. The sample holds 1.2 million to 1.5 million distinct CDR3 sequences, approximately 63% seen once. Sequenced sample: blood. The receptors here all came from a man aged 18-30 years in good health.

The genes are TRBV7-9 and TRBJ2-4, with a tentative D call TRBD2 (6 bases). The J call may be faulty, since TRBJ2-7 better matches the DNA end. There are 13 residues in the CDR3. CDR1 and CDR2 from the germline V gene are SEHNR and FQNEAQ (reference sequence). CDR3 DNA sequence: TGTGCCAGCAGTTCGACTAGGAACTACGAGCAGTACTTC. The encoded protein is CASSSTRNYEQYF.

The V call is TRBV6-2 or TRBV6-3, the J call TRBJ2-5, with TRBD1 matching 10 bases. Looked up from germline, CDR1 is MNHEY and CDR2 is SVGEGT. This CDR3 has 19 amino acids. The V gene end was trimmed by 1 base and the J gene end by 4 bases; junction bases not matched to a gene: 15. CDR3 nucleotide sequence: TGTGCCAGCAGTTACTTGAGACAGGGGGCGCAAAGGCGAGGAGAGACCCAGTACTTC. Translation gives CASSYLRQGAQRRGETQYF.

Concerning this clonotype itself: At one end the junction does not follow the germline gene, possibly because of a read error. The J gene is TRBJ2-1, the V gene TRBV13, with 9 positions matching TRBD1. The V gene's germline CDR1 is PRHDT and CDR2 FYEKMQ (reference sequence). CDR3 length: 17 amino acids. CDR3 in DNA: TGCGCCAGCAGCTTAGGGTTAAAGGGACAGGGATACAATGAGCAGTTCTTC. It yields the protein CASSLGLKGQGYNEQFF.

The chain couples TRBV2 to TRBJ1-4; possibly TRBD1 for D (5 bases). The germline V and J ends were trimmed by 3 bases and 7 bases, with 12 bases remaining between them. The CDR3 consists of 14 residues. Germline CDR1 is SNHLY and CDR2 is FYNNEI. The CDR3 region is CASSEGQVSEKLFF. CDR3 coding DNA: TGTGCCAGCAGTGAGGGGCAAGTGAGTGAAAAACTGTTTTTT.

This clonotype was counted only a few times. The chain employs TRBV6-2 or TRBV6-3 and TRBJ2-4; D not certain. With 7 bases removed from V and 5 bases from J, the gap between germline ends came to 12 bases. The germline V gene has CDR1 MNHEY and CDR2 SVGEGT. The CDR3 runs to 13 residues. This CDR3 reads CASTSGRQNIQYF. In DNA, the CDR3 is TGTGCCAGCACCTCTGGCAGACAAAACATTCAGTACTTC.

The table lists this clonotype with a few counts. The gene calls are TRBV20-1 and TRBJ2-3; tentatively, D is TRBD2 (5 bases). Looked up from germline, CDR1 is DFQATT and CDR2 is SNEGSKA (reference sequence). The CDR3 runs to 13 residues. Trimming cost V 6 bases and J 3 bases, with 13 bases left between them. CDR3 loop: CSAWELGTDTQYF. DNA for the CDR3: TGCAGTGCCTGGGAGTTGGGTACAGATACGCAGTATTTT.

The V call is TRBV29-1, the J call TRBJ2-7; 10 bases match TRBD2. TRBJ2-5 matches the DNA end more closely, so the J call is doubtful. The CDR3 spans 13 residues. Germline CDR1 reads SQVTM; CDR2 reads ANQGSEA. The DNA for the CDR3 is TGCAGCGTAAAACTAGCGGGGCAAGAGACCCAGTACTTC. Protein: CSVKLAGQETQYF.

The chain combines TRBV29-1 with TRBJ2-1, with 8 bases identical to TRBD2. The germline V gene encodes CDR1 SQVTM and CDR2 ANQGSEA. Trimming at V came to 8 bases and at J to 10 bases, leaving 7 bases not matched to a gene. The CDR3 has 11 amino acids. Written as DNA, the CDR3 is TGCAGCATTAGCGGGATGAACGAGCAGTTCTTC. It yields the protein CSISGMNEQFF.

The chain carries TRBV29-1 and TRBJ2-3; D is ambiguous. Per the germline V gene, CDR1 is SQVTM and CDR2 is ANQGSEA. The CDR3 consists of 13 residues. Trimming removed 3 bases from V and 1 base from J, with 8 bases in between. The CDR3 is CSVDLRGTDTQYF. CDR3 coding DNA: TGCAGCGTTGATTTACGGGGCACAGATACGCAGTATTTT.

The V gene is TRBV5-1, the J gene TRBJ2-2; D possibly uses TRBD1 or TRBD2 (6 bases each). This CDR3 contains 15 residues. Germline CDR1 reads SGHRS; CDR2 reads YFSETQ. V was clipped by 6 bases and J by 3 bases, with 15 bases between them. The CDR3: CASTVRGLDTGELFF. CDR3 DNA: TGCGCCAGCACAGTTCGGGGGCTTGACACCGGGGAGCTGTTTTTT.

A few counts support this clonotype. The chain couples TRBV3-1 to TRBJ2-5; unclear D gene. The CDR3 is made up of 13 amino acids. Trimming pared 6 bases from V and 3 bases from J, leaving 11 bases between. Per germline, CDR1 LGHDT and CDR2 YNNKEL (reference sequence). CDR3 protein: CASRAAHKETQYF. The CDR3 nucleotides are TGTGCCAGCAGGGCAGCACACAAAGAGACCCAGTACTTC.

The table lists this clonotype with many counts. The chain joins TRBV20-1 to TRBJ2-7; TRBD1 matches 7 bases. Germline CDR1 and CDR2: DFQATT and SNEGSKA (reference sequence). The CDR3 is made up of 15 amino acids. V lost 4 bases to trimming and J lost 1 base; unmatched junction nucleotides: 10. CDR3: CSATDLGTVSYEQYF. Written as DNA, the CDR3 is TGCAGTGCTACGGACCTGGGGACAGTGTCCTACGAGCAGTACTTC.

In nucleotides, the CDR3 is TGTGCCAGCAGTGATAGCGGGAGCGGGGTGGGCACAGATACGCAGTATTTT. This sequence encodes CASSDSGSGVGTDTQYF. The chain employs TRBV2 and TRBJ2-3, with 9 nucleotides matching TRBD2. V lost 3 bases to trimming and J lost 1 base; unmatched junction nucleotides: 8. The CDR3 consists of 17 residues. Germline V CDR1 and CDR2: SNHLY, FYNNEI.

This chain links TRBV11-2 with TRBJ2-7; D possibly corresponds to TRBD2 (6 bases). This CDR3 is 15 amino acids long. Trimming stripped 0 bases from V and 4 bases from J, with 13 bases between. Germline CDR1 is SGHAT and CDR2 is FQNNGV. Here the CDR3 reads CASSLEAGLTYEQYF. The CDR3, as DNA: TGTGCCAGCAGCTTAGAGGCGGGACTCACTTACGAGCAGTACTTC. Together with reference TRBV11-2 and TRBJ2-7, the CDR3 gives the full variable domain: EAGVAQSPRYKIIEKRQSVAFWCNPISGHATLYWYQQILGQGPKLLIQFQNNGVVDDSQLPKDRFSAERLKGVDSTLKIQPAKLEDSAVYLCASSLEAGLTYEQYFGPGTRLTVT.

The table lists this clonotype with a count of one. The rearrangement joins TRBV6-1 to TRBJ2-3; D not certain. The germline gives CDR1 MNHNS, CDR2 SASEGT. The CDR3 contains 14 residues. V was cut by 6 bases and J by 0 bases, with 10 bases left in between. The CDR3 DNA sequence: TGTGCCAGCAGGGATCCTTCTAGCACAGATACGCAGTATTTT. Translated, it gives CASRDPSSTDTQYF.

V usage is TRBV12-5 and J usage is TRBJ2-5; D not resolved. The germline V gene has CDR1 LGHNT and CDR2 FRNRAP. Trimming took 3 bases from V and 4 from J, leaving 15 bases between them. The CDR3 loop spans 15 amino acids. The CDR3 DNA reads TGTGCTAGTGGTTTCCAATTAAGAACGGGAGAGACCCAGTACTTC. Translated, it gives CASGFQLRTGETQYF.

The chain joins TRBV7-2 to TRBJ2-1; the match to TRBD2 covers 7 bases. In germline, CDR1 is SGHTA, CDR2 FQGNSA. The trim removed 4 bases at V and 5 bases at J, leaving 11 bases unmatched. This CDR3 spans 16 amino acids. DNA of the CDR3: TGTGCCAGCAGCTCCGCCCGCGGACTAGATCACAATGAGCAGTTCTTC. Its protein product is CASSSARGLDHNEQFF. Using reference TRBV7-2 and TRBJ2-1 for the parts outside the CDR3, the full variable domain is GAGVSQSPSNKVTEKGKDVELRCDPISGHTALYWYRQSLGQGLEFLIYFQGNSAPDKSGLPSDRFSAERTGGSVSTLTIQRTQQEDSAVYLCASSSARGLDHNEQFFGPGTRLTVL.

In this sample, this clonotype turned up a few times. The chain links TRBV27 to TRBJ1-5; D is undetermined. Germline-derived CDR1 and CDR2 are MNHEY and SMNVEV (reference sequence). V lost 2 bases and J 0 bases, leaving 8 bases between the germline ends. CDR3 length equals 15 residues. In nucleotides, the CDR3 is TGTGCCAGCAGTTTAATCGGAGGTAGCAATCAGCCCCAGCATTTT. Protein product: CASSLIGGSNQPQHF.

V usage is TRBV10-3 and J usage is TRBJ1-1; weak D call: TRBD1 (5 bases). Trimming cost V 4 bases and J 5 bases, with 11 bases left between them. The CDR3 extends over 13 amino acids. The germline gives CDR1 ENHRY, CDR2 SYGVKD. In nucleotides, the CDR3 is TGTGCCATCAGTGGGTGGGGGAAAACTGAAGCTTTCTTT. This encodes CAISGWGKTEAFF.

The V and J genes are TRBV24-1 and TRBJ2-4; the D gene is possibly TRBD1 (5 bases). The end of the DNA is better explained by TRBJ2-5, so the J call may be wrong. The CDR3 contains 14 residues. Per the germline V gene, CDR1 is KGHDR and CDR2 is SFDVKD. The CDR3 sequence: CATADSRGWETQYF. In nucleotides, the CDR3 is TGTGCCACCGCGGATAGTAGGGGTTGGGAGACCCAGTACTTC.

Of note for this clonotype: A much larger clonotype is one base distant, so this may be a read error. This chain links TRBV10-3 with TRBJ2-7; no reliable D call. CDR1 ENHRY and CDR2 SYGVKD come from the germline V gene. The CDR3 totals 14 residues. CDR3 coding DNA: TGTGCCGTCAGCGCGAGTCCTCAGTCCTACGAGCAGTACTTC. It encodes CAVSASPQSYEQYF.

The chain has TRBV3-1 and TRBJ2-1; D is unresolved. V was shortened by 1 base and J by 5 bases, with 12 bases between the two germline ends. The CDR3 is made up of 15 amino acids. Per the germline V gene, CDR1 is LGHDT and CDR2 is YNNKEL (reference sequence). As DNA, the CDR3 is TGTGCCAGCAGCCAAGCATGGGCTACAAACAATGAGCAGTTCTTC. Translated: CASSQAWATNNEQFF.

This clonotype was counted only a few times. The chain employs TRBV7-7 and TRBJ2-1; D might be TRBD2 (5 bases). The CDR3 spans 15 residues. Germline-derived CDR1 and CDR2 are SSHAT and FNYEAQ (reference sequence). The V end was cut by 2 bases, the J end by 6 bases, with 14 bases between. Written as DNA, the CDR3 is TGTGCCAGCAGCTTAACGCGGACTCGTAGCAATGAGCAGTTCTTC. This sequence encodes CASSLTRTRSNEQFF. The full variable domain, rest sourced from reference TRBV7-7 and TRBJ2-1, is GAGVSQSPRYKVTKRGQDVTLRCDPISSHATLYWYQQALGQGPEFLTYFNYEAQPDKSGLPSDRFSAERPEGSISTLTIQRTEQRDSAMYRCASSLTRTRSNEQFFGPGTRLTVL.

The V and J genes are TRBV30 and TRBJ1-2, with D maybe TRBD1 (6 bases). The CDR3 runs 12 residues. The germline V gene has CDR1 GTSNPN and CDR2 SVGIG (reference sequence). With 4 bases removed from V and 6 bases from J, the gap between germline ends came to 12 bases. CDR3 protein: CAWMGRGDGYTF. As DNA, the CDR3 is TGTGCCTGGATGGGCAGGGGCGATGGCTACACCTTC.